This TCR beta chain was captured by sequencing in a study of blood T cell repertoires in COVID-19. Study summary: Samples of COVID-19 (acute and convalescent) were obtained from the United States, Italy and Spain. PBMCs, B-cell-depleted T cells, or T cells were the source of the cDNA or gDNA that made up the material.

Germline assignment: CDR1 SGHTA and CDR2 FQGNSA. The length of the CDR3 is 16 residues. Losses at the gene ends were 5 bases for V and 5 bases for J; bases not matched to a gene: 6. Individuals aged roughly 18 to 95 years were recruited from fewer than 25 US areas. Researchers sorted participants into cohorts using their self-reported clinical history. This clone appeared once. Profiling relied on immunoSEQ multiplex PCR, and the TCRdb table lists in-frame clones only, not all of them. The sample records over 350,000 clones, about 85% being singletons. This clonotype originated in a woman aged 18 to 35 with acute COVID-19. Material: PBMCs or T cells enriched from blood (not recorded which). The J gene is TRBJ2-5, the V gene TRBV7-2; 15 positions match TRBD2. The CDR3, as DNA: TGTGCCAGCAGCACCCGAGGACTAGCGGGGGGGGAGACCCAGTACTTC. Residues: CASSTRGLAGGETQYF.